Below, one T cell receptor (beta chain) is given with its context. The record originates from a study of CD8 T cells in Susac syndrome. Random-hexamer reverse transcription was applied to roughly 0.5 to 1 ug RNA. TCRdb reanalysed the immunoSEQ multiplex PCR reads using MiXCR and keeps one entry per CDR3 protein. The table records approximately 74,000 distinct CDR3 sequences, around 94% of them present only once. Germline V gene lookup returns CDR1 SGHDT and CDR2 YYEEEE. The CDR3 covers 14 residues. V lost 0 bases to trimming and J lost 8 bases; unmatched junction nucleotides: 4. The sequencing sample was made of CD8+ T cells from PBMCs. The chain uses TRBV5-6 and TRBJ2-1, with 8 bases fitting TRBD1. The clonotype was recovered from a human donor with Susac syndrome. In DNA, the CDR3 is TGTGCCAGCAGCTTGGAACAGGGGGAACATGAGCAGTTCTTC. Protein sequence: CASSLEQGEHEQFF. The full variable domain, its missing parts supplied by reference TRBV5-6 and TRBJ2-1, is DAGVTQSPTHLIKTRGQQVTLRCSPKSGHDTVSWYQQALGQGPQFIFQYYEEEERQRGNFPDRFSGHQFPNYSSELNVNALLLGDSALYLCASSLEQGEHEQFFGPGTRLTVL.